Given below is one T cell receptor (beta chain) in context. These data come from a study of patients and donors after allogeneic stem cell transplantation. This CDR3 comprises 12 residues. V gave up 4 bases and J gave up 8 bases, with 14 bases separating them. Per germline, CDR1 SQVTM and CDR2 ANQGSEA. MiXCR, applied by TCRdb to the RT-PCR reads, yields one record per CDR3 protein. The table records 800,000 to 1,000,000 distinct CDR3 sequences, approximately 19% of them present only once. Material: blood, either unsorted or a sorted T cell fraction (not recorded which). The receptor comes from a human donor who was either an allogeneic HSCT recipient or a stem cell or donor lymphocyte infusion donor (not recorded which). It is not recorded whose cells these are; they may come from a transplant donor. V gene TRBV29-1 combines with J gene TRBJ1-2; a possible D gene is TRBD1 (5 bases). The CDR3 sequence: CSVGQGSRGYTF. Here the CDR3 DNA reads TGCAGCGTTGGGCAGGGCTCGAGGGGCTACACCTTC. Variable domain in full (rest from reference TRBV29-1 and TRBJ1-2): SAVISQKPSRDICQRGTSLTIQCQVDSQVTMMFWYRQQPGQSLTLIATANQGSEATYESGFVIDKFPISRPNLTFSTLTVSNMSPEDSSIYLCSVGQGSRGYTFGSGTRLTVV.